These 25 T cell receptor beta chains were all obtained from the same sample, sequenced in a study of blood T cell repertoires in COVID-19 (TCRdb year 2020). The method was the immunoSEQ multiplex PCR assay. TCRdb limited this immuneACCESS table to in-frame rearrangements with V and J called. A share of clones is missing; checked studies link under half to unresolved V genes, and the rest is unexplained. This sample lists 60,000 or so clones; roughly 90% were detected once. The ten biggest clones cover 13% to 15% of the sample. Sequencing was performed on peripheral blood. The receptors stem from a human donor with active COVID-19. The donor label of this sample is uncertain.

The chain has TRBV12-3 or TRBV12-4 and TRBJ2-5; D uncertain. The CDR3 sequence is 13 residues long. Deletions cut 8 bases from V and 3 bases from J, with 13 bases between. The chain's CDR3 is CASGESTEETQYF. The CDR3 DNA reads TGTGCCAGCGGAGAGAGCACTGAAGAGACCCAGTACTTC.

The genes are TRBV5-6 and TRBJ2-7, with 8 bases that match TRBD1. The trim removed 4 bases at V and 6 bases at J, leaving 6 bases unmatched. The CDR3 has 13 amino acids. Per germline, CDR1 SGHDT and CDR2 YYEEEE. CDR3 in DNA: TGTGCCAGCAGCATAGGACAGGGACGCGAGCAGTACGTC. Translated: CASSIGQGREQYV.

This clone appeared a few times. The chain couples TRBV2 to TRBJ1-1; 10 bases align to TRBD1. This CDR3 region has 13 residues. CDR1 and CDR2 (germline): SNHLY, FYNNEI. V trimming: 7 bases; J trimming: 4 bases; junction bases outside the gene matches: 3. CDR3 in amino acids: CASTRTGGTEAFF. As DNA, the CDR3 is TGTGCCAGCACCCGGACAGGGGGCACTGAAGCTTTCTTT.

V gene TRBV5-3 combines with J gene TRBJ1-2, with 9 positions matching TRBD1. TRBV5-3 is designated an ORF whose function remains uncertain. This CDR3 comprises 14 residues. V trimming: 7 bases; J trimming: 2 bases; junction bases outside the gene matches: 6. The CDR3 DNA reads TGTGCCAGAGAACGACAGGGGGGGAACTATGGCTACACCTTC. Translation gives CARERQGGNYGYTF.

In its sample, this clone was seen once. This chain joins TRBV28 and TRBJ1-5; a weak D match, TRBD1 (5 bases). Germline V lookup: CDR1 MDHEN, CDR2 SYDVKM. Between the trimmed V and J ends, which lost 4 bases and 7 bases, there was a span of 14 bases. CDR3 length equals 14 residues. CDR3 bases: TGTGCCAGCAGTTCCGCGCGGGACGGCCAGCCCCAGCATTTT. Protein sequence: CASSSARDGQPQHF.

As DNA, the CDR3 is TGTGCCAGCAGCAAAGCCCCGATGGGACAGGGGAATCAGCCCCAGCATTTT. Its protein product is CASSKAPMGQGNQPQHF. This chain connects TRBV21-1 to TRBJ1-5; the listed D gene, TRBD1, was not tested against the DNA. TRBV21-1 is an annotated pseudogene. The CDR3 totals 17 residues.

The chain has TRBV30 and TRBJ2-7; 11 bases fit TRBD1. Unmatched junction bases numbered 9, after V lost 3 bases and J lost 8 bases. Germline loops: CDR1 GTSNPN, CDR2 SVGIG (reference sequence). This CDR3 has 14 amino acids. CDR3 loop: CAWSTSGQGGKQYF. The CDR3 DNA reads TGTGCCTGGAGCACCTCGGGACAGGGGGGGAAGCAGTACTTC.

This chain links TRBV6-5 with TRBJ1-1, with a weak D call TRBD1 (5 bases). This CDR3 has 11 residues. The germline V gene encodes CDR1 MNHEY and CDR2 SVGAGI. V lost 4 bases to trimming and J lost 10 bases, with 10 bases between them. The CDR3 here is CASSWGGGAFF. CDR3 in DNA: TGTGCCAGCAGTTGGGGGGGAGGAGCTTTCTTT.

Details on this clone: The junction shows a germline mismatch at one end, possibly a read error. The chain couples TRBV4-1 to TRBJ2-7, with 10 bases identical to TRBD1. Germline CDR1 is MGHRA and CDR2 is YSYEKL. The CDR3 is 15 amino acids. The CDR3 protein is CASSREGQGRREILF. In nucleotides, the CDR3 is TGCGCCAGCAGCCGGGAGGGACAGGGGCGACGGGAAATTCTCTTC.

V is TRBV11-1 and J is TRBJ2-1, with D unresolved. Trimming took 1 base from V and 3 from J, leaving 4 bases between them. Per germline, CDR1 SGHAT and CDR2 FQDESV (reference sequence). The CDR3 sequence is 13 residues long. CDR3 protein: CASSLGLYNEQFF. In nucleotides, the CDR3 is TGTGCCAGCAGCTTAGGGCTCTACAATGAGCAGTTCTTC.

CDR3 bases: TGTGCCAGCGGACACCCCCTCTCCAATGAGCAGTTCTTC. Protein sequence: CASGHPLSNEQFF. The J gene is TRBJ2-1, the V gene TRBV7-3; D perhaps matches TRBD1 (5 bases). This CDR3 is 13 amino acids long. CDR1 is SGHTA and CDR2 is FQGTGA in the germline V gene. Trimming stripped 8 bases from V and 6 bases from J, with 14 bases between.

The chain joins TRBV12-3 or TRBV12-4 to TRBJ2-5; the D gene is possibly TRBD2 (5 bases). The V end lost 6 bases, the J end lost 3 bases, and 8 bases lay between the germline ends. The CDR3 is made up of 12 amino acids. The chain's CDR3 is CASSAGEETQYF. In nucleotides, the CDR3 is TGTGCCAGCAGCGCGGGCGAAGAGACCCAGTACTTC.

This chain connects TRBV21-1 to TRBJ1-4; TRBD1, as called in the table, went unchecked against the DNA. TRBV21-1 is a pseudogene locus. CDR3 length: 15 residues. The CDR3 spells CASSKGTGTHEKLFF. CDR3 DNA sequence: TGTGCCAGCAGCAAAGGGACAGGGACTCATGAAAAACTGTTTTTT.

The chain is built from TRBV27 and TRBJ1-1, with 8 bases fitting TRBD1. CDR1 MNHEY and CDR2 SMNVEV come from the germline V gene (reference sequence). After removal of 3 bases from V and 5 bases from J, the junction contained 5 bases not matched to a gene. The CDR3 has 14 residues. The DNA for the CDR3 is TGTGCCAGCAGTTTGGGGACAGGCTGGACTGAAGCTTTCTTT. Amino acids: CASSLGTGWTEAFF.

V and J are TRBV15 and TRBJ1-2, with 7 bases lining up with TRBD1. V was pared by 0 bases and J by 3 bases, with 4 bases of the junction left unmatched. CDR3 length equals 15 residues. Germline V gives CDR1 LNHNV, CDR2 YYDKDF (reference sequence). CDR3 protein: CATSRDRDSYYGYTF. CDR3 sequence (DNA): TGTGCCACCAGCAGAGATCGGGACAGTTACTATGGCTACACCTTC.

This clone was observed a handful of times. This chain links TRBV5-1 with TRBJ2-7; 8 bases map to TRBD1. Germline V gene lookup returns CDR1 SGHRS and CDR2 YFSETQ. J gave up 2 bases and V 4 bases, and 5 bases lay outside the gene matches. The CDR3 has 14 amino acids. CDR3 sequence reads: CASSIGQGAYEQYF. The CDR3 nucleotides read TGCGCCAGCAGCATAGGACAGGGAGCCTACGAGCAGTACTTC.

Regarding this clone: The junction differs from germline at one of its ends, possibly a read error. The CDR3 DNA follows: TGTGCCAGTAGTAATCCTCTTCACTTC. The encoded protein is CASSNPLHF. V and J are TRBV19 and TRBJ2-7, with unresolved D. Germline V lookup: CDR1 LNHDA, CDR2 SQIVND (reference sequence). This CDR3 is built from 9 residues.

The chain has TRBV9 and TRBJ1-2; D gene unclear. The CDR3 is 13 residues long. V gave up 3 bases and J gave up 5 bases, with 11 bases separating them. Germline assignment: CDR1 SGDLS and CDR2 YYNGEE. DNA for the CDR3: TGTGCCAGCAGCGATGGAGGAGGATATGGCTACACCTTC. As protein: CASSDGGGYGYTF. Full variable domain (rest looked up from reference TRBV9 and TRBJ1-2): DSGVTQTPKHLITATGQRVTLRCSPRSGDLSVYWYQQSLDQGLQFLIQYYNGEERAKGNILERFSAQQFPDLHSELNLSSLELGDSALYFCASSDGGGYGYTFGSGTRLTVV.

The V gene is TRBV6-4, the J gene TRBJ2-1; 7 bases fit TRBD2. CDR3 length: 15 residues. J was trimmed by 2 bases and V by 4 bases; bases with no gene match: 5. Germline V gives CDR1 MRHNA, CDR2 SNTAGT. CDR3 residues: CASSVRSGAYNEQFF. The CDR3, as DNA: TGTGCCAGCAGTGTACGGAGCGGGGCCTACAATGAGCAGTTCTTC.

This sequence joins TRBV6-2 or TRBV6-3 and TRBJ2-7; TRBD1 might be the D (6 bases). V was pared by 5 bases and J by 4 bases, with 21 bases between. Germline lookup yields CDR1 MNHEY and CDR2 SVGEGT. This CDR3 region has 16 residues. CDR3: CASSPGSGQRRYEQYV. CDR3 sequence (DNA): TGTGCCAGCAGTCCCGGGTCTGGACAGCGGAGATACGAGCAGTACGTC.

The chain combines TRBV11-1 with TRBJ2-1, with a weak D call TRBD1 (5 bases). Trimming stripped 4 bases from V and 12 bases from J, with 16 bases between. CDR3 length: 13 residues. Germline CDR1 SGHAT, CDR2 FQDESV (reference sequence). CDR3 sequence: CASSWVDSLGQFF. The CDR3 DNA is TGTGCCAGCAGCTGGGTCGACAGTCTGGGGCAGTTCTTC.

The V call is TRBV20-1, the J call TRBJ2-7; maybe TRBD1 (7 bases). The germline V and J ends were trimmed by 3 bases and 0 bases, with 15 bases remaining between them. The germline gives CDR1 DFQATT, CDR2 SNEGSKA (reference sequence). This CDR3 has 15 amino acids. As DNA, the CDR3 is TGCAGTGCTAGTACCAGGGGGGCTCTCTCCTACGAGCAGTACGTC. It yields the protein CSASTRGALSYEQYV.

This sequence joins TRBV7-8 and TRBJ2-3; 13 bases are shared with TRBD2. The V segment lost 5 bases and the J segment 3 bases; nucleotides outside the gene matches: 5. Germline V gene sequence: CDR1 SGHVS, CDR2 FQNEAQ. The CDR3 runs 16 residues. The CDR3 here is CASSPETSGRTDTQYF. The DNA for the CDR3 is TGTGCCAGCAGCCCCGAGACTAGCGGGAGGACAGATACGCAGTATTTT.

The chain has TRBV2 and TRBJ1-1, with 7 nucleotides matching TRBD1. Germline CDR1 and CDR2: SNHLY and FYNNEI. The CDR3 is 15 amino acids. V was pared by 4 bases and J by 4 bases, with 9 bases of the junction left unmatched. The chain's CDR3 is CASSGRQGKFTEAFF. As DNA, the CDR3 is TGTGCCAGCAGTGGTAGACAGGGAAAGTTCACTGAAGCTTTCTTT.

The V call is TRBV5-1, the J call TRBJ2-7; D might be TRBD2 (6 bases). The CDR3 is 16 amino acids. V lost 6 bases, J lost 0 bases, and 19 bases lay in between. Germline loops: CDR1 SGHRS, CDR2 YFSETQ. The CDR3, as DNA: TGCGCCAGCAAGGAGCTCACAGGACTATACTCCTACGAGCAGTACTTC. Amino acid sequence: CASKELTGLYSYEQYF.